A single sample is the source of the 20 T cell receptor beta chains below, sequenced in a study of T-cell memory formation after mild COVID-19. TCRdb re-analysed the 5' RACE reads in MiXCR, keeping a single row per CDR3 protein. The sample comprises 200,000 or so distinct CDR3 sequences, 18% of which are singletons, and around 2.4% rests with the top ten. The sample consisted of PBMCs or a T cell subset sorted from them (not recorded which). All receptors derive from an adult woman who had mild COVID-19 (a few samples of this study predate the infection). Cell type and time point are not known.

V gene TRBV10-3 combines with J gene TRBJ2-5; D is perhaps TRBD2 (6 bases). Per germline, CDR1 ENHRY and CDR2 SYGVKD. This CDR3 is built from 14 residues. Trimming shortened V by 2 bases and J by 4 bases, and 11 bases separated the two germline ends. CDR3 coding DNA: TGTGCCATCAGTGAGGGGCTCGGGGGAGAGACCCAGTACTTC. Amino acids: CAISEGLGGETQYF.

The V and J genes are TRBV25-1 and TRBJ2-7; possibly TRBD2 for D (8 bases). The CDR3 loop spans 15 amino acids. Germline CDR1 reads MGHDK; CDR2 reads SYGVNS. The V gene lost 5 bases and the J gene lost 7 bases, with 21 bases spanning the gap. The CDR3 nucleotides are TGTGCCAGCAGTCGGGGGGGACAGTCCTCTAAGGAGCAGTACTTC. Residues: CASSRGGQSSKEQYF.

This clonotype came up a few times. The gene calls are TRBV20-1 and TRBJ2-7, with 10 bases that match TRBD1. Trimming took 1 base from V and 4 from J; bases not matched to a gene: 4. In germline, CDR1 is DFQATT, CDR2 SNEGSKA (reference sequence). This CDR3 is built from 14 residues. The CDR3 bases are TGCAGTGCTAGAGGCGGGACAGGGGCATACGAGCAGTACTTC. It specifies CSARGGTGAYEQYF.

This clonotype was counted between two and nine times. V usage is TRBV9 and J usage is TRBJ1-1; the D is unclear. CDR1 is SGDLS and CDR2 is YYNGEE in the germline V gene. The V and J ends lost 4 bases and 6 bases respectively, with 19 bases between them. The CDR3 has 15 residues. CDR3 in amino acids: CASSPQVGVVAEAFF. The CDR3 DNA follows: TGTGCCAGCAGCCCTCAGGTTGGGGTTGTAGCTGAAGCTTTCTTT.

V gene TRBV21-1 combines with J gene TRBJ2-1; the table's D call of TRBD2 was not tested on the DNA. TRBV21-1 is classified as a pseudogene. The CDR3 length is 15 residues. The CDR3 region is CASIISGRSYNEQFF. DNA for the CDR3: TGTGCCAGCATCATTAGCGGGAGATCCTACAATGAGCAGTTCTTC.

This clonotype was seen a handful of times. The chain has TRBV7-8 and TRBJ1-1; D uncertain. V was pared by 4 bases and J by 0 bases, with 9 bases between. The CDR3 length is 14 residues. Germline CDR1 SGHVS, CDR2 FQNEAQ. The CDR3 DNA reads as TGTGCCAGCAGCTCAGAGACAATGAACACTGAAGCTTTCTTT. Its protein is CASSSETMNTEAFF.

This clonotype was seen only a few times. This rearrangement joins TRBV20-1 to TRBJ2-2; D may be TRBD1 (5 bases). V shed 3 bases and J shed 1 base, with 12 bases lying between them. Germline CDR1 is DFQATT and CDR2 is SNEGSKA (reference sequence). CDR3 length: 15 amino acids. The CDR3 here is CSASPRVWNTGELFF. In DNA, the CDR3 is TGCAGTGCTAGCCCCAGGGTTTGGAACACCGGGGAGCTGTTTTTT.

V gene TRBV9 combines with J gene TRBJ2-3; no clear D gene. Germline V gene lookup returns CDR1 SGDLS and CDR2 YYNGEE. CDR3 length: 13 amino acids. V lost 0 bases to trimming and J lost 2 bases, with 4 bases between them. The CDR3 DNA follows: TGTGCCAGCAGCGTAGGATTCACAGATACGCAGTATTTT. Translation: CASSVGFTDTQYF.

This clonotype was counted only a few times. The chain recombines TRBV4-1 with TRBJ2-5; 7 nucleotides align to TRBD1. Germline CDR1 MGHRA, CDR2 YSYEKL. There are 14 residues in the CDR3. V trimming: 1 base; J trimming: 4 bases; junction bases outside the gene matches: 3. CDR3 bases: TGCGCCAGCAGCCAAGGGCCAGGGGGAGAGACCCAGTACTTC. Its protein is CASSQGPGGETQYF.

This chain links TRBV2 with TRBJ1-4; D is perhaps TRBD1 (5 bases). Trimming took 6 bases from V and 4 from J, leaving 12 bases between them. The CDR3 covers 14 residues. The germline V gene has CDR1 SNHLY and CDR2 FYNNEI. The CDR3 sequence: CASSEGTDNEKLFF. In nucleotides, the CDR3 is TGTGCCAGCAGCGAGGGGACGGATAATGAAAAACTGTTTTTT.

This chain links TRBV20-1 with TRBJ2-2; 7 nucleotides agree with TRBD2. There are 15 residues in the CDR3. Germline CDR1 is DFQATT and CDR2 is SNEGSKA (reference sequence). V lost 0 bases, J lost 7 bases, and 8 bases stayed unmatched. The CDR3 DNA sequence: TGCAGTGCTAGAGATCCCACGACGGGGGGCGGGGAGCTGTTTTTT. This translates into CSARDPTTGGGELFF.

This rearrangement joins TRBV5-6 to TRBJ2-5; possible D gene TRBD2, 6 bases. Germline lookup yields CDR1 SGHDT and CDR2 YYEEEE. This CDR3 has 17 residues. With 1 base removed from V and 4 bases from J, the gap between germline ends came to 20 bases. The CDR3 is CASSLPGSGDRGETQYF. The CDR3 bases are TGTGCCAGCAGCTTGCCGGGGTCGGGGGATCGGGGAGAGACCCAGTACTTC. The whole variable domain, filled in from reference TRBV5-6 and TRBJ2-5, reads DAGVTQSPTHLIKTRGQQVTLRCSPKSGHDTVSWYQQALGQGPQFIFQYYEEEERQRGNFPDRFSGHQFPNYSSELNVNALLLGDSALYLCASSLPGSGDRGETQYFGPGTRLLVL.

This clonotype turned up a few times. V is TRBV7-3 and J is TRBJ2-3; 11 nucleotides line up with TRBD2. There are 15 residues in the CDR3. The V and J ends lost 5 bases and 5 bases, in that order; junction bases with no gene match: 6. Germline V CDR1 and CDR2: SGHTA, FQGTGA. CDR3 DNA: TGTGCCAGCAGCATAGCGGGGGGGCCTAAAGATACGCAGTATTTT. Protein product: CASSIAGGPKDTQYF.

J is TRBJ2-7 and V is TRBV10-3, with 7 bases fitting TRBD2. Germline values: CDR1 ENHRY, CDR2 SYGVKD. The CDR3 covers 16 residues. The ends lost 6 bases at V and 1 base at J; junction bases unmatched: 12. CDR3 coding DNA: TGTGCCATCAGAGCCGGAGGAGCGGGGCCATCCTACGAGCAGTACTTC. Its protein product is CAIRAGGAGPSYEQYF.

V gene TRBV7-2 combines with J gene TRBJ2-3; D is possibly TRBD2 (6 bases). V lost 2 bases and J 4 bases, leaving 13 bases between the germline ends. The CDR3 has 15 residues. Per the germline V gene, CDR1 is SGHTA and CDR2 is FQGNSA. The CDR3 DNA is TGTGCCAGCAGCTTAACCGGGGGAGAGGCAGATACGCAGTATTTT. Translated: CASSLTGGEADTQYF.

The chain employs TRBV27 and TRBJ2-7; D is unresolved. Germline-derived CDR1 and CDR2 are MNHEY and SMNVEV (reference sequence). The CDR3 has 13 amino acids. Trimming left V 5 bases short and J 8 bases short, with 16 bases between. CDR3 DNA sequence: TGTGCCAGCAGTCCATCCGGCCCCTCTCAGCAGTACTTC. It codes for CASSPSGPSQQYF.

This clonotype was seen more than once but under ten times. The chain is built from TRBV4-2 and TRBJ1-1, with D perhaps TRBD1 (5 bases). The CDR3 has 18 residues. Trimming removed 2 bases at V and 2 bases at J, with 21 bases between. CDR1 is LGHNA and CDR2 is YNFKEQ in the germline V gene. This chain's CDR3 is CASSQRAPQEGLNTEAFF. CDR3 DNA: TGTGCCAGCAGCCAAAGGGCCCCACAGGAGGGTCTTAACACTGAAGCTTTCTTT.

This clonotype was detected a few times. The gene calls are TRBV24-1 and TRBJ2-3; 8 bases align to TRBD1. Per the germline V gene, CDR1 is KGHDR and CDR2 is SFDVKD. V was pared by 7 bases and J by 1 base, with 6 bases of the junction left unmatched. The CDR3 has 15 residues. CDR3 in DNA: TGTGCCACCAGCCTGACAGGGGTCGGCACAGATACGCAGTATTTT. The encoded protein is CATSLTGVGTDTQYF.

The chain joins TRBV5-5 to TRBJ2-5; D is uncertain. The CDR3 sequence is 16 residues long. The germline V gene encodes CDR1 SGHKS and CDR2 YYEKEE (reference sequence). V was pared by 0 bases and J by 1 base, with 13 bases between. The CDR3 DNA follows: TGTGCCAGCAGCTTGGGAGCCACCCTAATCCAAGAGACCCAGTACTTC. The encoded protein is CASSLGATLIQETQYF. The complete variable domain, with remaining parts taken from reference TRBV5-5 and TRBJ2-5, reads DAGVTQSPTHLIKTRGQQVTLRCSPISGHKSVSWYQQVLGQGPQFIFQYYEKEERGRGNFPDRFSARQFPNYSSELNVNALLLGDSALYLCASSLGATLIQETQYFGPGTRLLVL.

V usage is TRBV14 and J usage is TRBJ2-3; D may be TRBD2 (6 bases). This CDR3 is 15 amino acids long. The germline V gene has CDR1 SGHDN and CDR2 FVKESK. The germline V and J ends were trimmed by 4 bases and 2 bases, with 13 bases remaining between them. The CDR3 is CASSPTRGITDTQYF. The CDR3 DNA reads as TGTGCCAGCAGCCCGACTAGGGGCATCACAGATACGCAGTATTTT.